There are many counts of the clone carrying this TCR beta chain. The target antigen is unknown. This sample is drawn from a study of T cell repertoires in cytomegalovirus infection. Study-level background: In public TCR beta signatures, there were indications of both CMV infection and matching HLA type.

TCRdb fed the reads into MiXCR, producing one record per CDR3 protein. Of around 300,000 distinct CDR3 sequences listed, about 23% are singletons. Findings and limits, study-wide: The cumulative frequency of public TCR beta families distinguished individuals who carried CMV together with the relevant HLA.

This sequence was found in a human donor in good health (CMV status not recorded). Some clones in this sample may be carry-over from other donors' samples. Sequencing was done on a sample of PBMCs.

In nucleotides, the CDR3 is TGTGCCAGCAGCGTACAGGGGGCGGGTGAGCAGTTCTTC. It encodes CASSVQGAGEQFF. This chain connects TRBV7-3 to TRBJ2-1; 9 bases fit TRBD1. Germline V lookup: CDR1 SGHTA, CDR2 FQGTGA. The CDR3 is 13 amino acids. J gave up 9 bases and V 5 bases, and 5 bases lay outside the gene matches.